The source of this T cell receptor beta chain is a study of T-cell reconstitution after alpha-beta-depleted transplantation in children. Trimming stripped 0 bases from V and 3 bases from J, with 9 bases between. The V gene's germline CDR1 is SGDLS and CDR2 YYNGEE. This CDR3 region has 14 residues. As it was prepared, the TCRbeta library received unique molecular identifiers. TCRdb analysed the PCR reads with MiXCR anew, one entry per CDR3 protein. The profile shows some 500,000 distinct CDR3 sequences, over 25% of them singletons. This TCR was recovered from a human donor who donated a stem cell graft to a child with aplastic anemia. This chain joins TRBV9 and TRBJ1-1, with a possible D match to TRBD1 (5 bases). Source: PBMCs from the stem cell graft donor, taken from the stem cell graft. The CDR3, as DNA: TGTGCCAGCAGCGTAGGGCAGGGCCACACTGAAGCTTTCTTT. This sequence encodes CASSVGQGHTEAFF.